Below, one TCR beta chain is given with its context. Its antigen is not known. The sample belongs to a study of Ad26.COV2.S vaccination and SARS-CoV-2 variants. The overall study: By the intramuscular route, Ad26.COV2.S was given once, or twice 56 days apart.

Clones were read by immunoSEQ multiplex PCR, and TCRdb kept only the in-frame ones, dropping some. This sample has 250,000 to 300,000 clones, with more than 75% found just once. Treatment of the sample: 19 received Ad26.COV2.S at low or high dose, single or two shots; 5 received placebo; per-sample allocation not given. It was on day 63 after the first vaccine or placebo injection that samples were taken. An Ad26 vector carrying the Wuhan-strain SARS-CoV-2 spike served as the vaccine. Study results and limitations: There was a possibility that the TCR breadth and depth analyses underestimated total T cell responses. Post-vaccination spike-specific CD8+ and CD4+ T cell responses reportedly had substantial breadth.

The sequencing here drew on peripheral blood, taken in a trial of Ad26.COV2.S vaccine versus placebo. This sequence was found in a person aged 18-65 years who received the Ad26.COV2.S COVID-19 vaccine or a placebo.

The CDR3 loop reads CASSARGTGFYGANVLTF. The CDR3 DNA reads as TGTGCCAGCAGCGCGAGGGGGACAGGGTTCTATGGGGCCAACGTCCTGACTTTC. The chain has TRBV9 and TRBJ2-6, with 9 bases lining up with TRBD1. Germline CDR1 reads SGDLS; CDR2 reads YYNGEE. V trimming: 3 bases; J trimming: 3 bases; junction bases outside the gene matches: 10. The CDR3 has 18 residues.